This T cell receptor beta chain was sequenced in a study of blood T cell repertoires in COVID-19. In the source study's methods: Reference gene primers were amplified, and this amplification served to estimate nucleated cell counts. TCRdb's copy holds only in-frame clones and misses some; the assay was immunoSEQ multiplex PCR. V and J calls and clone size follow that table, whereas D and trimming were derived from the DNA. The sample holds 100,000 or so clones, roughly 84% seen once. CDR1 and CDR2 (germline): KGHSH, LQKENI. The CDR3 sequence is 13 residues long. With 8 bases clipped from V and 6 bases from J, the junction kept 6 bases outside the gene matches.

Specimen: peripheral blood. The origin of this receptor is a man in his 70s with active or convalescent COVID-19. The chain couples TRBV18 to TRBJ2-7; 11 positions agree with TRBD1. The CDR3 DNA follows: TGTGCCAGCCAGGGACAGGGGGAAGGCGAGCAGTACTTC. Translation gives CASQGQGEGEQYF. Full variable domain (outside the CDR3, taken from reference TRBV18 and TRBJ2-7): NAGVMQNPRHLVRRRGQEARLRCSPMKGHSHVYWYRQLPEEGLKFMVYLQKENIIDESGMPKERFSAEFPKEGPSILRIQQVVRGDSAAYFCASQGQGEGEQYFGPGTRLTVT.